This record covers a single T cell receptor (beta chain). This sample was taken from a study of blood T cell repertoires in COVID-19. Looked up from germline, CDR1 is LNHDA and CDR2 is SQIVND (reference sequence). The CDR3 contains 13 residues. Trimming removed 10 bases from V and 6 bases from J; junction bases left unmatched: 5. Assay: immunoSEQ multiplex PCR; the TCRdb copy retains only in-frame clones and omits some. The data contain 200,000 to 250,000 clones, 70% to 90% of them singletons. The sequencing input was peripheral blood. The TCR was taken from a human donor in a cohort sampled during active COVID-19. The chain employs TRBV19 and TRBJ2-3; TRBD1 matches at 12 bases. The CDR3 sequence is CAIGTGGPDTQYF. The DNA for the CDR3 is TGTGCCATTGGGACAGGGGGCCCGGATACGCAGTATTTT.